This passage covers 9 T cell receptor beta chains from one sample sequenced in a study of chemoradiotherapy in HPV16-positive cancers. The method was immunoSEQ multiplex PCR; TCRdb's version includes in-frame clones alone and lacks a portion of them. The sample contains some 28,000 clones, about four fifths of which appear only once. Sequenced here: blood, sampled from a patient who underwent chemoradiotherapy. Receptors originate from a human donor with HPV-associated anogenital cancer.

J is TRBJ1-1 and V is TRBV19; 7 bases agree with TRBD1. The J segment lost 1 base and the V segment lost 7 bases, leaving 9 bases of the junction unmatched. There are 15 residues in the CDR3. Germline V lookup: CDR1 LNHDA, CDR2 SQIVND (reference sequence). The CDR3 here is CASKDRAGGNTEAFF. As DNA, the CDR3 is TGTGCCAGTAAAGATCGGGCAGGGGGGAACACTGAAGCTTTCTTT.

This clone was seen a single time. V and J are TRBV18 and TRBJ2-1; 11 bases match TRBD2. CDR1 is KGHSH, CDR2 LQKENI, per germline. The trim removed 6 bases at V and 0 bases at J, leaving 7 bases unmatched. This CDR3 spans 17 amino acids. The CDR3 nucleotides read TGTGCCAGCTCCCCCACTAGCGGGGGCCTCTCCTACAATGAGCAGTTCTTC. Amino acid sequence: CASSPTSGGLSYNEQFF.

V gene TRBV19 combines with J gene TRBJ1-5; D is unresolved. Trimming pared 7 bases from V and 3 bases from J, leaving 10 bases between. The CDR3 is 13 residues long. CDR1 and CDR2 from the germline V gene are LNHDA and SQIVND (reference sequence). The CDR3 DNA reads TGTGCCAGTATCGGACGGGACAATCAGCCCCAGCATTTT. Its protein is CASIGRDNQPQHF. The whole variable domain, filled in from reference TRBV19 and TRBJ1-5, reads DGGITQSPKYLFRKEGQNVTLSCEQNLNHDAMYWYRQDPGQGLRLIYYSQIVNDFQKGDIAEGYSVSREKKESFPLTVTSAQKNPTAFYLCASIGRDNQPQHFGDGTRLSIL.

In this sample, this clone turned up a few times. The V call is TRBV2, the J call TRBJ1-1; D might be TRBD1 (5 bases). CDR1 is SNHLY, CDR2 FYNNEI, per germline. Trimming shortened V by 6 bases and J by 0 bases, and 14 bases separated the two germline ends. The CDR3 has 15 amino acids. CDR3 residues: CASRKNRFMNTEAFF. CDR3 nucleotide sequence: TGTGCCAGCAGAAAGAACAGGTTCATGAACACTGAAGCTTTCTTT.

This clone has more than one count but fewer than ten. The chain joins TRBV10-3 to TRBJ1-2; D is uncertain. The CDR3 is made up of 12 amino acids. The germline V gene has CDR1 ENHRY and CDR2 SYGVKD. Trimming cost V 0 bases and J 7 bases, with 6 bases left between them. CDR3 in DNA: TGTGCCATCAGTGAGTCAGGAGGTGGCTACACCTTC. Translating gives CAISESGGGYTF.

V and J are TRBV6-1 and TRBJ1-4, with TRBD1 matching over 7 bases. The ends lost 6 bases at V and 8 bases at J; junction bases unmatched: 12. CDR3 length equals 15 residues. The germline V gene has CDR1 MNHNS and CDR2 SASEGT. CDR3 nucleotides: TGTGCCAGCAGCCCCCAACAGGGGAGTGCCGAAAAACTGTTTTTT. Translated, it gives CASSPQQGSAEKLFF.

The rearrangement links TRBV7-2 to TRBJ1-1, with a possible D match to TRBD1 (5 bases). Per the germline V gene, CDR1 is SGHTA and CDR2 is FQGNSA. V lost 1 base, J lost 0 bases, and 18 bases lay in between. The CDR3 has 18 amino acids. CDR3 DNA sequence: TGTGCCAGCAGCTTAGAGTACGACAGCCTTAACTTGAACACTGAAGCTTTCTTT. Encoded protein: CASSLEYDSLNLNTEAFF.

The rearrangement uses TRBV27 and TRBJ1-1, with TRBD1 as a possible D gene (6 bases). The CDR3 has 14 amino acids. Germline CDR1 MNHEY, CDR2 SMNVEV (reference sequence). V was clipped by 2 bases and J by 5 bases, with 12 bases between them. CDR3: CASSLRGAWTEAFF. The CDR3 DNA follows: TGTGCCAGCAGTTTAAGGGGGGCCTGGACTGAAGCTTTCTTT.

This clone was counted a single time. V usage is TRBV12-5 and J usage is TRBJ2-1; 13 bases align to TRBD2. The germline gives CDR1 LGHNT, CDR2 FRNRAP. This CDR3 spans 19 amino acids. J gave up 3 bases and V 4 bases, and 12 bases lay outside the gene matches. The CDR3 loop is CASGSSRGLAGMNYNEQFF. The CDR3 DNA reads TGTGCTAGTGGTTCCAGCCGGGGACTAGCGGGGATGAACTACAATGAGCAGTTCTTC.